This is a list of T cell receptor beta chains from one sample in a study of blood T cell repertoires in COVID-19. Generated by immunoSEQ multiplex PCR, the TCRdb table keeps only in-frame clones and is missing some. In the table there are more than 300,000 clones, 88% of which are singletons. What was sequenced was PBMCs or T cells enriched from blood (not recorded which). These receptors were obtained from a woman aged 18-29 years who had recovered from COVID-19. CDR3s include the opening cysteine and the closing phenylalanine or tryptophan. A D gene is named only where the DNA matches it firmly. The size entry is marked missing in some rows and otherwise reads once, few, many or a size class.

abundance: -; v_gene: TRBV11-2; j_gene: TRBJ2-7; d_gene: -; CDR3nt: TGTGCCAGCAGCTTATTCACGGGGAGCTCCTACGAGCAGTACTTC; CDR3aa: CASSLFTGSSYEQYF
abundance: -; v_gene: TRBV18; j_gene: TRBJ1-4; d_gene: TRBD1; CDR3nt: TGTGCCAGCTCACCTCGACAGGGACGAAATGAAAAACTGTTTTTT; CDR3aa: CASSPRQGRNEKLFF
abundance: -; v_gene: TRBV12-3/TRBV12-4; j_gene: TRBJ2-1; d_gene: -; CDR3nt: TGTGCCACAGGGGGGTTCAATGAGCAGTTCTTC; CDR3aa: CATGGFNEQFF
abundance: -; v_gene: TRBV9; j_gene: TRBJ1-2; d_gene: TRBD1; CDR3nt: TGTGCCAGCAGCAAGGGACAGGGGGTCGGCCCCTACACCTTC; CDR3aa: CASSKGQGVGPYTF
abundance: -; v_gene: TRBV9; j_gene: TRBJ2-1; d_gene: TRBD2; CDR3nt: TGTGCCAGCAGCGCCCGAGGACTAGCGGGGGGGTCAGAGCGTAATGAGCAGTTCTTC; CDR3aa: CASSARGLAGGSERNEQFF
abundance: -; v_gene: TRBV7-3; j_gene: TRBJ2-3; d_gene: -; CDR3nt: TGTGCCAGCAGCCCAGGAGGAGCCACAGATACGCAGTATTTT; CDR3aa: CASSPGGATDTQYF
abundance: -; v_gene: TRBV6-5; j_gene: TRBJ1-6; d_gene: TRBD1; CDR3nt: TGTGCCACCGCCGGGACAGGGGGTTCACCCCTCCACTTT; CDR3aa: CATAGTGGSPLHF
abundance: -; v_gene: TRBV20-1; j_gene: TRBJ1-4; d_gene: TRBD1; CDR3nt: TGCAGTGCTAGTCCCGGGACAGGGAGTAAAAAACTGTTTTTT; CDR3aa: CSASPGTGSKKLFF
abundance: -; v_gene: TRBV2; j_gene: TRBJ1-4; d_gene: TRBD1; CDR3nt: TGTGCCAGCAGTGCCAACCAAGGGGGCCTCGCGGGTGAAAAACTGTTTTTT; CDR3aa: CASSANQGGLAGEKLFF
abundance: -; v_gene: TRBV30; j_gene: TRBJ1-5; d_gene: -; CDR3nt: TGTGCCTGGAGTGCACAGGGAGATCAGCCCCAGCATTTT; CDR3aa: CAWSAQGDQPQHF
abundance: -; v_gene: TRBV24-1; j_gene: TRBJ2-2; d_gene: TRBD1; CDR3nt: TGTGCCACCAGTGATTACCCCGGGACAGCAAATACCGGGGAGCTGTTTTTT; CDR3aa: CATSDYPGTANTGELFF
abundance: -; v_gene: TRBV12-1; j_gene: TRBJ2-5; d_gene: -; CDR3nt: TGTGCCAGCAGCTACGGGACTAGCGGGGGGACCGAAGAGACCCAGTACTTC; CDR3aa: CASSYGTSGGTEETQYF
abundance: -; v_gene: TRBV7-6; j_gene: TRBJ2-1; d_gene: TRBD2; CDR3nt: TGTGCCAGCAGAAGTACTAGCGGCTCCTACAATGAGCAGTTCTTC; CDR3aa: CASRSTSGSYNEQFF
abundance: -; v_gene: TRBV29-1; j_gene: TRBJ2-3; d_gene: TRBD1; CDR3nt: TGCAGCGTGGCCGGGACAGGAAACACAGATACGCAGTATTTT; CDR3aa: CSVAGTGNTDTQYF
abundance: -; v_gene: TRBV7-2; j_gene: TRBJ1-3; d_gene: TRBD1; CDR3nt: TGTGCCAGCAGCTTAGCGCCATGGACAGGGCTTAGAAACACCATATATTTT; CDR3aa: CASSLAPWTGLRNTIYF
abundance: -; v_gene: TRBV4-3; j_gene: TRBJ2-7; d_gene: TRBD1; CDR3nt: TGCGCCAGCAGCCGAAATAACATTGGACAGGGGACGCCCGACGAGCAGTACTTC; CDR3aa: CASSRNNIGQGTPDEQYF
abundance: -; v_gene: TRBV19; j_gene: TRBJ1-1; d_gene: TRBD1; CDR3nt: TGTGCCAGTAGTATAGGGACAGGGGGAGGAACTGAAGCTTTCTTT; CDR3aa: CASSIGTGGGTEAFF
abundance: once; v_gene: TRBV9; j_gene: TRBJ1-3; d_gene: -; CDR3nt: TGTGCCAGCAGCGAAGTACAGGGATTAGGAAACACCATATATTTT; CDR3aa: CASSEVQGLGNTIYF
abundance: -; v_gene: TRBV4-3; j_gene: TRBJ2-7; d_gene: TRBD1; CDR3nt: TGCGCCAGCAGCCCCGGACAGGGGGCCGACGAGCAGTACTTC; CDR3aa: CASSPGQGADEQYF
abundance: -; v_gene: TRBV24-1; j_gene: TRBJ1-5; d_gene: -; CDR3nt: TGTGCCACCAGTGATTACACGGGGCAGCCCCAGCATTTT; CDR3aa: CATSDYTGQPQHF
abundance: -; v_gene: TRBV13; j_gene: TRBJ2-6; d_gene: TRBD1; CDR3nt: TGTGCCAGCAGCTTAGTGGGACAGGCCGCCGGGGCCAACGTCCTGACTTTC; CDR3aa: CASSLVGQAAGANVLTF
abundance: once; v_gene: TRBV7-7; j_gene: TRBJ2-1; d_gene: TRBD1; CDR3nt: TGTGCTAGCAGCTCCGGGACAGGGGTTGACAATGAGCAGTTCTTC; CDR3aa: CASSSGTGVDNEQFF
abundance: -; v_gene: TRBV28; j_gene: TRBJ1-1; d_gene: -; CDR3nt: TGTGCCAGCAGTTTACCTCACAGGAACACTGAAGCTTTCTTT; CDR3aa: CASSLPHRNTEAFF
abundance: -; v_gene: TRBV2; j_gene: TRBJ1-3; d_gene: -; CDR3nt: TGTGCCAGCAGTGAAGACTACAGCGGCGCCTCTGGAAACACCATATATTTT; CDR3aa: CASSEDYSGASGNTIYF
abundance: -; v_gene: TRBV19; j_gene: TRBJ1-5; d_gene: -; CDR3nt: TGTGCCAGTACCCTGTTGGGGGGATGGCTTAGCAATCAGCCCCAGCATTTT; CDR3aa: CASTLLGGWLSNQPQHF
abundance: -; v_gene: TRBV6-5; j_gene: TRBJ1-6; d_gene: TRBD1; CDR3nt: TGTGCCAGCAGTTACTTGGGGGACAGCAATTCACCCCTCCACTTT; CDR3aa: CASSYLGDSNSPLHF
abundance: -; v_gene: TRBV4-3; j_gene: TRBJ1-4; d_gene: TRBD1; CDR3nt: TGCGCCAGCAGCCAAGGCGGGACAGGGACTAATGAAAAACTGTTTTTT; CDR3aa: CASSQGGTGTNEKLFF
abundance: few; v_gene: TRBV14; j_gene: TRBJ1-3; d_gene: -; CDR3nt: TGTGCCAGCAGCCAAGGACTAAGGAACACCATATATTTT; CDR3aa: CASSQGLRNTIYF
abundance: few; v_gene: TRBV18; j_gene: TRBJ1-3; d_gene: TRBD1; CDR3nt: TGTGCCAGCTCAGGAACCAGGGGGTCTGGAAACACCATATATTTT; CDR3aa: CASSGTRGSGNTIYF
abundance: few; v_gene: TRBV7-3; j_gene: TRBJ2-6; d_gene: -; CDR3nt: TGTGCCAGCAGCCCATTCTCTGGGGCCAACGTCCTGACTTTC; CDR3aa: CASSPFSGANVLTF
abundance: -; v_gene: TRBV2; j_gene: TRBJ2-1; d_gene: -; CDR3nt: TGTGCCAGCTCGTCCCAGGGGACGGGTGAGCAGTTCTTC; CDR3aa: CASSSQGTGEQFF
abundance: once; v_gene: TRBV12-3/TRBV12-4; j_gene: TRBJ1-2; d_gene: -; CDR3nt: TGTGCCAGCAGCACAGGACAGATCTATGGCTACACCTTC; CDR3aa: CASSTGQIYGYTF
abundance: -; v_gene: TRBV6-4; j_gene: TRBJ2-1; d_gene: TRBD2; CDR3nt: TGTGCCAGCAGTGACCACGGCACTAGCGGCTCCTACAATGAGCAGTTCTTC; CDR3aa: CASSDHGTSGSYNEQFF
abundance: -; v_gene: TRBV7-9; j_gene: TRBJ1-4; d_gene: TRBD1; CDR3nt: TGTGCCAGCAGCTCCCGGGACAGGGGCAATGAAAAACTGTTTTTT; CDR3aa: CASSSRDRGNEKLFF
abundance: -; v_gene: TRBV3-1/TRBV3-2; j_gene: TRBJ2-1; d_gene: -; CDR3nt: TGTGCCAGCAGCCAGAACGTCGGGTACAATGAGCAGTTCTTC; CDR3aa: CASSQNVGYNEQFF
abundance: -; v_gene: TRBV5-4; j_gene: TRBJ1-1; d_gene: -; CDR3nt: TGTGCCAGCCATTCCGGGGGGGTGAACACTGAAGCTTTCTTT; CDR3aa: CASHSGGVNTEAFF
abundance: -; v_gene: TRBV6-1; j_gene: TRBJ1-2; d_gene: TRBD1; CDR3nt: TGTGCCAGCAGCGAACAGGGGGTGGGTACGGGCTATGGCTACACCTTC; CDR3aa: CASSEQGVGTGYGYTF